This T cell receptor beta chain is from a study of OX40 agonist ivuxolimab in advanced cancers. Overall study: Clinicians treated patients with ivuxolimab, an agonistic anti-OX40 (CD134) antibody. Of the participants, about 40% had some prior anti-PD-1, anti-PD-L1 or anti-CTLA-4 therapy, which was allowed.

TCRdb keeps only in-frame clones here, not all; method: immunoSEQ multiplex PCR. This sample has over 45,000 clones; roughly 77% occur once, and the top ten carry about 1.2%. This CDR3 comprises 14 residues. Germline lookup yields CDR1 MNHNS and CDR2 SASEGT. Between the trimmed V and J ends, which lost 3 bases and 4 bases, there was a span of 10 bases. Study conclusions and caveats: Among the least clonally expanded were partial responders at 0.1-3.0 mg/kg. At 0.1 to 3.0 mg/kg, clonal expansion of CD4+ and CD8+ blood T cells had occurred by week 6.

As regards this clone: No antigen is known for it.

Material: CD4+ or CD8+ T cells sorted from blood, obtained in a trial of the OX40 agonist ivuxolimab. The receptor was isolated from an adult with an advanced solid tumor such as melanoma, head and neck, liver or kidney cancer. V and J are TRBV6-1 and TRBJ2-1; D gene ambiguous. In DNA form, the CDR3 reads TGTGCCAGCAGTGAGTCTGCAATGTACAATGAGCAGTTCTTC. It yields the protein CASSESAMYNEQFF.